A single sample gave rise to the 16 T cell receptor beta chains below, sequenced in a study of OX40 agonist ivuxolimab in advanced cancers. Generated by immunoSEQ multiplex PCR, the TCRdb table keeps only in-frame clones and is missing some. The repertoire has nearly 110,000 clones, 75% to 95% of them found once; the top ten carry approximately 1.2%. Sequenced material: CD4+ or CD8+ T cells sorted from blood, taken in a trial of the OX40 agonist ivuxolimab. The receptors here all came from an adult with an advanced solid tumor such as melanoma, head and neck, liver or kidney cancer.

This sequence joins TRBV19 and TRBJ2-1, with 10 positions matching TRBD2. The CDR3 covers 13 residues. V was pared by 7 bases and J by 9 bases, with 6 bases of the junction left unmatched. Germline lookup yields CDR1 LNHDA and CDR2 SQIVND (reference sequence). DNA for the CDR3: TGTGCCAGTACTAGCGGGAGTTTCGGTGAGCAGTTCTTC. Its protein is CASTSGSFGEQFF.

The V gene is TRBV4-2, the J gene TRBJ2-1; no firm D call. The ends were cut back, 0 bases at V and 5 bases at J, with 11 bases in the middle. The CDR3 spans 15 residues. Per the germline V gene, CDR1 is LGHNA and CDR2 is YNFKEQ. The CDR3 sequence is CASSQEGPEDNEQFF. CDR3 nucleotide sequence: TGTGCCAGCAGCCAAGAAGGCCCTGAGGACAATGAGCAGTTCTTC.

The chain links TRBV5-4 to TRBJ2-7; the D gene is possibly TRBD1 (6 bases). V lost 3 bases to trimming and J lost 3 bases, with 19 bases between them. The germline CDR1 and CDR2 sequences are SGHNT and YYREEE (reference sequence). The CDR3 totals 16 residues. In DNA, the CDR3 is TGTGCCAGCAGCTACCCTGGACAGATTTTTTACTACGAGCAGTACTTC. It is translated as CASSYPGQIFYYEQYF.

The chain is built from TRBV19 and TRBJ2-3; the match to TRBD2 covers 8 bases. This CDR3 contains 15 residues. V trimming: 7 bases; J trimming: 4 bases; junction bases outside the gene matches: 10. Germline-derived CDR1 and CDR2 are LNHDA and SQIVND (reference sequence). CDR3 loop: CASTDGGAPSDTQYF. The CDR3 DNA sequence: TGTGCCAGTACCGACGGGGGGGCCCCATCAGATACGCAGTATTTT.

The chain is built from TRBV28 and TRBJ1-1; tentative D call: TRBD1 (5 bases). Trimming shortened V by 2 bases and J by 0 bases, and 10 bases separated the two germline ends. Per the germline V gene, CDR1 is MDHEN and CDR2 is SYDVKM. The CDR3 totals 15 residues. The CDR3 region is CASSLEETVNTEAFF. CDR3 DNA: TGTGCCAGCAGTTTAGAGGAGACAGTGAACACTGAAGCTTTCTTT.

This chain uses TRBV13 with TRBJ1-5; 8 nucleotides align to TRBD1. The V segment lost 3 bases and the J segment 9 bases; nucleotides outside the gene matches: 7. This CDR3 has 14 residues. The germline CDR1 and CDR2 sequences are PRHDT and FYEKMQ (reference sequence). The CDR3 loop reads CASSLGQAAAPQHF. The CDR3 bases are TGTGCCAGCAGCTTGGGACAGGCAGCGGCGCCCCAGCATTTT.

The chain employs TRBV28 and TRBJ1-4, with 8 nucleotides matching TRBD1. This CDR3 spans 14 amino acids. After removal of 5 bases from V and 8 bases from J, the junction contained 7 bases not matched to a gene. CDR1 is MDHEN and CDR2 is SYDVKM in the germline V gene. CDR3 nucleotides: TGTGCCAGCAGTATGACAGGGGCTGAGGAAAAACTGTTTTTT. Translating it yields CASSMTGAEEKLFF.

V and J are TRBV6-4 and TRBJ1-2; a possible D gene is TRBD1 (6 bases). In germline, CDR1 is MRHNA, CDR2 SNTAGT. This CDR3 spans 15 amino acids. Trimming took off 5 bases at V and 8 bases at J, with 21 bases between the two ends. CDR3: CASSPDTGWGRGYTF. The CDR3 DNA sequence: TGTGCCAGCAGTCCCGATACAGGGTGGGGAAGGGGCTACACCTTC.

The chain links TRBV6-1 to TRBJ2-7; D may be TRBD1 (6 bases). This CDR3 spans 15 amino acids. V gave up 2 bases and J gave up 3 bases, with 14 bases separating them. Germline V gene data show CDR1 as MNHNS and CDR2 as SASEGT. The CDR3 nucleotides read TGTGCCAGCAGTGAACCTGGCGACAGGTACTACGAGCAGTACTTC. Amino acids: CASSEPGDRYYEQYF.

This chain uses TRBV5-1 with TRBJ2-7; D unclear. The CDR3 contains 14 residues. Trimming left V 4 bases short and J 3 bases short, with 14 bases between. Germline values: CDR1 SGHRS, CDR2 YFSETQ. CDR3 residues: CASSPRPNDYEQYF. The CDR3 region has the DNA TGCGCCAGCAGCCCCCGTCCCAACGACTACGAGCAGTACTTC.

The V and J genes are TRBV19 and TRBJ1-1, with D unresolved. CDR1 LNHDA and CDR2 SQIVND come from the germline V gene (reference sequence). Trimming took off 6 bases at V and 1 base at J, with 15 bases between the two ends. The CDR3 length is 15 residues. The CDR3 region has the DNA TGTGCCAGTAGGAGAACGCCTCATGGGAACACTGAAGCTTTCTTT. This translates into CASRRTPHGNTEAFF.

The J gene is TRBJ2-3, the V gene TRBV14; D assignment may be TRBD1 or TRBD2 (6 bases each). V lost 3 bases and J 3 bases, leaving 13 bases between the germline ends. Germline V lookup: CDR1 SGHDN, CDR2 FVKESK. The CDR3 contains 15 residues. This CDR3 reads CASSQGRGRTDTQYF. The CDR3 bases are TGTGCCAGCAGCCAGGGCCGGGGGCGGACAGATACGCAGTATTTT.

The gene calls are TRBV18 and TRBJ2-1; 7 bases align to TRBD2. The CDR3 loop spans 14 amino acids. V shed 2 bases, J shed 10 bases, and the junction held 8 bases outside the gene matches. Germline V gene data show CDR1 as KGHSH and CDR2 as LQKENI. Here the CDR3 reads CASSPAGDPGEQFF. DNA for the CDR3: TGTGCCAGCTCACCAGCGGGAGACCCCGGGGAGCAGTTCTTC.

V is TRBV10-2 and J is TRBJ2-6; D unresolved. V lost 4 bases to trimming and J lost 2 bases, with 21 bases between them. CDR3 length equals 19 residues. The germline gives CDR1 WSHSY, CDR2 SAAADI. The DNA of the CDR3 is TGCGCCAGCAGTGGACCTCAGGACGGACGCCTGGCTGGGGCCAACGTCCTGACTTTC. Its translation: CASSGPQDGRLAGANVLTF.

The chain combines TRBV18 with TRBJ2-7; unclear D gene. The germline V and J ends were trimmed by 5 bases and 3 bases, with 20 bases remaining between them. The CDR3 spans 16 residues. Germline CDR1 is KGHSH and CDR2 is LQKENI. The CDR3 region is CASSSGRVSRIYEQYF. In nucleotides, the CDR3 is TGTGCCAGCTCATCAGGCCGGGTGAGTCGAATCTACGAGCAGTACTTC.

This clone was seen once. V usage is TRBV27 and J usage is TRBJ2-7, with 7 bases lining up with TRBD2. Germline V gene sequence: CDR1 MNHEY, CDR2 SMNVEV (reference sequence). There are 15 residues in the CDR3. V lost 6 bases and J lost 6; bases outside the gene matches: 14. The CDR3 here is CASSLSPVLAREQYF. For the CDR3, the DNA is TGTGCCAGCAGCCTAAGCCCCGTACTAGCGCGCGAGCAGTACTTC.